Given below is one T cell receptor beta chain in context. Its target is not known. This sample is drawn from a study of T cells after posttransplantation cyclophosphamide. Broader study findings: Later blood repertoires were often dominated by clones from the donor CD8+ memory compartment.

CDR1 is SGHRS, CDR2 YFSETQ, per germline. The CDR3 runs 16 residues. Between the trimmed V and J ends, which lost 3 bases and 10 bases, there was a span of 23 bases. On the day of bone marrow donation, the related graft donor provided peripheral blood. Profiled with immunoSEQ multiplex PCR; TCRdb holds only in-frame clones, not every one. The table shows around 600 clones, with about 80% occurring only once. The chain combines TRBV5-1 with TRBJ2-1, with a weak D call TRBD2 (5 bases). This sequence originates from a man between 35 and 55 years old in good health, CMV-negative, and a related stem cell transplant donor. Sequenced sample: memory CD8+ T cells sorted from blood. CDR3 sequence reads: CASSYLEGAPTREQFF. CDR3 nucleotide sequence: TGCGCCAGCAGCTACCTAGAGGGAGCCCCTACGAGGGAGCAGTTCTTC.